This TCR beta chain was sequenced for a study of identical twins. The table lists this clonotype with many counts. With 2 bases clipped from V and 4 bases from J, the junction kept 6 bases outside the gene matches. The CDR3 has 17 amino acids. Germline loops: CDR1 SGHTA, CDR2 FQGNSA. TCRdb re-called the 5' RACE reads with MiXCR, one entry per CDR3 protein. The table includes some 560,000 distinct CDR3 sequences, just under 10% detected once. These same records also appear under a second study, on yellow fever vaccine responses in identical twins.

This TCR was recovered from a woman between 18 and 29 years old in good health. This chain connects TRBV7-2 to TRBJ2-3, with TRBD2 identical over 13 bases. Sequencing was carried out using PBMCs. In DNA, the CDR3 is TGTGCCAGCAGCTTAAGACGACTAGCGGGGGGTGCAGATACGCAGTATTTT. It translates to CASSLRRLAGGADTQYF.